This is a list of T cell receptor beta chains from one sample in a study of CD8 T cells in Susac syndrome. MiXCR was run by TCRdb on the immunoSEQ multiplex PCR reads, yielding one entry per CDR3 protein. Of about 290,000 distinct CDR3 sequences in the sample, around 91% are singletons; the top ten hold approximately 0.18%. The sequenced material came from CD8+ T cells from PBMCs. These TCRs come from a human donor with multiple sclerosis. CDR3s include the opening cysteine and the closing phenylalanine or tryptophan. A D gene is named only where the DNA matches it firmly. Where a row states a size, it is once, few, many or the class of an expanded clone; other rows omit it.

j_call	clone_size	v_call	d_call	cdr3_nt	cdr3_aa
TRBJ2-2	few	TRBV6-1	TRBD1	TGTGCCAGCAGTCCCCGCCCCGGGACAGGGAGCACCGGGGAGCTGTTTTTT	CASSPRPGTGSTGELFF
TRBJ2-1	NA	TRBV7-9	NA	TGTGCCAGCAGCAAGGAACAGGAGTACAATGAGCAGTTCTTC	CASSKEQEYNEQFF
TRBJ2-1	NA	TRBV2	TRBD2	TGTGCCAGCAGGGTTACTAGCGGCTTAAGGGAGCAGTTCTTC	CASRVTSGLREQFF
TRBJ2-1	NA	TRBV4-3	NA	TGCGCCAGCAGCCAAGATTGGAAATCGGGGTACAATGAGCAGTTCTTC	CASSQDWKSGYNEQFF
TRBJ2-1	NA	TRBV5-5	NA	TGTGCCAGCAGCTCGCTGGTGGGGGAGCAGTTCTTC	CASSSLVGEQFF
TRBJ1-5	NA	TRBV28	TRBD1	TGTGCCAGCAGTCCGGGACAGGGTTTTTATCAGCGCCTCGATTTT	CASSPGQGFYQRLDF
TRBJ2-1	NA	TRBV19	TRBD2	TGTGCCAGTAAGCTAGCGGGAGAGAGTAATGAGCAGTTCTTC	CASKLAGESNEQFF
TRBJ1-6	NA	TRBV7-8	NA	TGTGCCAGCAGCATGCAGGGGTCCCGGGCAAATTCACCCCTCCACTTT	CASSMQGSRANSPLHF
TRBJ1-1	NA	TRBV7-9	TRBD1	TGTGCCAGCAGCTTTATGGACAGGGACCCTGAAGCTTTCTTT	CASSFMDRDPEAFF
TRBJ2-1	NA	TRBV5-4	NA	TGTGCCAGCAGCTTATTACCAACGTACAATGAGCAGTTCTTC	CASSLLPTYNEQFF
TRBJ1-1	NA	TRBV28	NA	TGTGCCAGCAGTCTGTTCGAGGGAGTCATGAACACTGAAGCTTTCTTT	CASSLFEGVMNTEAFF
TRBJ1-1	NA	TRBV14	NA	TGTGCCAGCAGCTTACCGGGACCTGAAGCTTTCTTT	CASSLPGPEAFF
TRBJ2-1	NA	TRBV15	NA	TGTGCCACCAGCGAACCGGGACCCCTGTTTGAGCAGTTCTTC	CATSEPGPLFEQFF
TRBJ2-5	NA	TRBV25-1	NA	TGTGCCAGCAGTCCTCACTTGGAGAGGGCCCAGTACTTC	CASSPHLERAQYF
TRBJ2-5	NA	TRBV11-2	NA	TGTGCCAGCAGCTTAGAAACAGATCCACGGGAGACCCAGTACTTC	CASSLETDPRETQYF
TRBJ1-2	NA	TRBV28	TRBD1	TGTGCCAGCAGTTCGGGACAGGGTTGGTACTATGGCTACACCTTC	CASSSGQGWYYGYTF
TRBJ2-7	NA	TRBV20-1	NA	TGCAGTGCCCCCCTGCTAGCCAACTACGAGCAGTACTTC	CSAPLLANYEQYF
TRBJ2-6	NA	TRBV11-3	NA	TGTGCCAGCAGCTTGGAGGGGCGCGGGGCCAACGTCCTGACTTTC	CASSLEGRGANVLTF
TRBJ2-1	NA	TRBV29-1	TRBD2	TGCAGCGCCAAACTATGGACAGCCGGCCAGGGACTAGCCTACAATGAGCAGTTCTTC	CSAKLWTAGQGLAYNEQFF
TRBJ2-7	NA	TRBV30	TRBD1	TGTGCCTGGAGTTGGGCAGGGGGCTTGTACGAGCAGTACTTC	CAWSWAGGLYEQYF
TRBJ2-7	NA	TRBV7-9	NA	TGTGCCAGCAGCTTTAAAATACCCTACGAGCAGTACTTC	CASSFKIPYEQYF
TRBJ2-1	once	TRBV6-5	NA	TGTGCCAGCAGACCGAGGGGCGGTGAGCAGTTCTTC	CASRPRGGEQFF
TRBJ2-1	NA	TRBV2	TRBD2	TGTGCCAGCAGCGAAGCCGGGACTAGCGGGAGTATAAATGAGCAGTTCTTC	CASSEAGTSGSINEQFF
TRBJ2-7	once	TRBV19	NA	TGTGCCAGTAGTATAGTGCCAGGGGCACTACGGGAGCAGTACTTC	CASSIVPGALREQYF
TRBJ2-4	NA	TRBV5-1	NA	TGCGCCAGCAGCCCGGGTTACGGGGACATTCAGTACTTC	CASSPGYGDIQYF
TRBJ1-5	NA	TRBV19	NA	TGTGCCAGTAGTCCACTCCTTAATCAGCCCCAGCATTTT	CASSPLLNQPQHF
TRBJ2-2	NA	TRBV20-1	NA	TGCAGTGCTCCGGACAGTAAAGCCCTCACCGGGGAGCTGTTTTTT	CSAPDSKALTGELFF
TRBJ2-5	NA	TRBV10-3	NA	TGTGCCATCAGTGAGTCAGGGAATTCGGAGACCCAGTACTTC	CAISESGNSETQYF
TRBJ2-7	NA	TRBV19	NA	TGTGCCAGTTCGGCCGGGACGACCTACGAGCAGTACTTC	CASSAGTTYEQYF
TRBJ2-2	NA	TRBV6-4	NA	TGTGCCAGCAGTGACTCGGTGGACACCGGGGAGCTGTTTTTT	CASSDSVDTGELFF
TRBJ2-7	few	TRBV25-1	NA	TGTGCCAGCAGTGAATACCGGGGGCTGAACCTCTACGAGCAGTACTTC	CASSEYRGLNLYEQYF
TRBJ2-7	NA	TRBV7-9	NA	TGTGCCAGCAGTTTGATGACCTACGAGCAGTACTTC	CASSLMTYEQYF
TRBJ2-7	NA	TRBV19	NA	TGTGCCACCACGGCGGGTGGTGTCTACGAGCAGTACTTC	CATTAGGVYEQYF
TRBJ1-6	once	TRBV9	TRBD1	TGTGCCAGCAGCCCCGACAGGGTAACGACCTATAATTCACCCCTCCACTTT	CASSPDRVTTYNSPLHF
TRBJ2-7	NA	TRBV29-1	NA	TGCAGCGTACCCGGGACAAACTCCTACGAGCAGTACTTC	CSVPGTNSYEQYF
TRBJ1-5	NA	TRBV30	NA	TGTGCCTGGAGTGGATTAAATCAGCCCCAGCATTTT	CAWSGLNQPQHF
TRBJ2-5	NA	TRBV2	NA	TGTGCCAGCAGTGAAGCGTGGACTTCGCTAGAGACCCAGTACTTC	CASSEAWTSLETQYF
TRBJ2-3	once	TRBV12-3/TRBV12-4	NA	TGTGCCAGCAGTTTAGTCTGGCCTGGGGCCGGCACAGATACGCAGTATTTT	CASSLVWPGAGTDTQYF
TRBJ2-7	NA	TRBV11-2	NA	TGTGCCAGCAGCATAGGGCTTGATTACGAGCAGTACTTC	CASSIGLDYEQYF
TRBJ1-1	few	TRBV19	NA	TGTGCCAGCTCTTCCCTGATGAACACTGAAGCTTTCTTT	CASSSLMNTEAFF
TRBJ2-7	NA	TRBV24-1	TRBD1	TGTGCCACCAGTGAACGCCGGGACAGGGGTCTCCACTTC	CATSERRDRGLHF
TRBJ2-2	NA	TRBV7-9	NA	TGTGCCAGCAGCTCCTTCGGAGGTGGCCTCACCGGGGAGCTGTTTTTT	CASSSFGGGLTGELFF
TRBJ2-7	NA	TRBV28	TRBD2	TGTGCCAGCAGTTCACCCCAAGAGCGGGAAAAGGACGAGCAGTACTTC	CASSSPQEREKDEQYF
TRBJ1-5	NA	TRBV4-3	NA	TGCGCCAGCAGCCAAGATCGGATCGGCTTGGATCAGCCCCAGCATTTT	CASSQDRIGLDQPQHF
TRBJ2-1	NA	TRBV28	NA	TGTGCCAGCAGTCCCTACTTCCCGGGCCCTATTAGGGGTGAGCAGTTCTTC	CASSPYFPGPIRGEQFF
TRBJ2-2	NA	TRBV24-1	NA	TGTGCCACCAGTGCTTTAGGACTTGTCGGGGAGCTGTTTTTT	CATSALGLVGELFF
TRBJ2-3	NA	TRBV7-9	TRBD2	TGTGCCAGCAGCTTATCCTCCGCTAGCGGGAAGGAAACGCAGTATTTT	CASSLSSASGKETQYF
TRBJ2-1	once	TRBV9	NA	TGTGCCAGCAGCGTAGGACAGTTCCTTAACAATGAGCAGTTCTTC	CASSVGQFLNNEQFF
TRBJ1-2	NA	TRBV7-6	NA	TGTGCCAGCAGCCTGAGTAGGGCATTCTTTCTGTCGGGCTACACCTTC	CASSLSRAFFLSGYTF
TRBJ2-7	NA	TRBV7-2	TRBD1	TGTGCCAGCAGCCGGGTCACAGGGGTCGTAAGCTCCTACGAGCAGTACTTC	CASSRVTGVVSSYEQYF
TRBJ2-7	NA	TRBV6-6	NA	TGTGCCAGCAAGGCCTACGAGCAGTACTTC	CASKAYEQYF
TRBJ2-1	NA	TRBV11-2	NA	TGTGCCAGCAGCTTATGGGGGCCTTACAATGAGCAGTTCTTC	CASSLWGPYNEQFF
TRBJ2-7	NA	TRBV27	NA	TGTGCCAGCAGTTTTGGGACCCGCGCCGAGCAGTACTTC	CASSFGTRAEQYF